Included here is one T cell receptor (beta chain) sequence, with context. How the authors handled the data: Reference gene primers were amplified, and this amplification served to estimate nucleated cell counts. Repertoires were generated with immunoSEQ multiplex PCR, while TCRdb's copy carries only in-frame clones and drops some. For V, J and clone size, that table is used; D and trimming come from the DNA. The data show about 66,000 clones, just over 85% seen once. CDR3 length: 12 amino acids. V lost 2 bases, J lost 3 bases, and 3 bases lay in between. Per the germline V gene, CDR1 is SGHDT and CDR2 is YYEEEE. The sample comes from a study of blood T cell repertoires in COVID-19. As for the study in general: Spain, Italy and the United States supplied samples that represented acute and convalescent COVID-19. Sources were T cells, B-cell-depleted T cells, or PBMCs; the material itself was cDNA or gDNA.

Sequencing input: peripheral blood. The clonotype was recovered from a man aged 50-60 years with active COVID-19. The V and J genes are TRBV5-6 and TRBJ1-5; D uncertain. The CDR3 nucleotides read TGTGCCAGCAGCTTCATCAATCAGCCCCAGCATTTT. This sequence encodes CASSFINQPQHF.